The rows below give T cell receptor beta chains drawn from one sample of a study of patients and donors after allogeneic stem cell transplantation. TCRdb re-derived calls from the RT-PCR reads in MiXCR, one entry per CDR3 protein. The table has roughly 940,000 distinct CDR3 sequences, roughly 17% seen once. Sequenced sample: blood, either unsorted or a sorted T cell fraction (not recorded which). Receptors originate from a human donor who was either an allogeneic HSCT recipient or a stem cell or donor lymphocyte infusion donor (not recorded which). It is not recorded whose cells these are; they may come from a transplant donor. Each CDR3 is given without its conserved first and last residue. A row's size may be missing; if present it is once, few, many or a size class.

CDR3aa,j_gene,abundance,len,v_gene
ASRKAGTYSYDEQY,TRBJ2-7,once,14,TRBV2
SVEGTAFQETQY,TRBJ2-5,.,12,TRBV29-1
ASATILNQETQY,TRBJ2-5,few,12,TRBV15
ASSSRDRNQY,TRBJ2-5,.,10,TRBV12-3/TRBV12-4
ASSPTGQLGEKLF,TRBJ1-4,.,13,TRBV7-2
ASSIGGIQCEQY,TRBJ2-7,few,12,TRBV19
ASSHTSPSAEQY,TRBJ2-7,.,12,TRBV4-1
SAGSGTGRTGELF,TRBJ2-2,few,13,TRBV29-1
ATSRVKRTHQGNTIY,TRBJ1-3,.,15,TRBV15
ASSLWGPSSYNEQF,TRBJ2-1,few,14,TRBV12-3/TRBV12-4
ASSPENEYNEQF,TRBJ2-1,.,12,TRBV5-1
ATSDVGSANQPQH,TRBJ1-5,.,13,TRBV24-1
ASSSDREDEKLF,TRBJ1-4,once,12,TRBV7-9
SARASGGPFDEQF,TRBJ2-1,.,13,TRBV20-1
SAREGSRYTQY,TRBJ2-3,many,11,TRBV20-1
SVETRDYGYT,TRBJ1-2,many,10,TRBV29-1
ASSRTSGGIDEQF,TRBJ2-1,few,13,TRBV5-1
ASRRGQRNTIY,TRBJ1-3,few,11,TRBV12-3/TRBV12-4
ASSLGVQGGYEQY,TRBJ2-7,.,13,TRBV5-1
ASSPPAGQLGDTQY,TRBJ2-3,few,14,TRBV6-1
ASSQDPQGSGNQPQH,TRBJ1-5,.,15,TRBV4-3
ASSLVVETEAF,TRBJ1-1,.,11,TRBV5-4
ASSATGMNEKLF,TRBJ1-4,.,12,TRBV5-1
SARALAGHEQY,TRBJ2-7,.,11,TRBV20-1
SAPLRLAGSYEQY,TRBJ2-7,many,13,TRBV20-1
ASSRRAGMAEAF,TRBJ1-1,.,12,TRBV18
ASSVYRSKETQY,TRBJ2-5,few,12,TRBV2
ASSNRGRREQF,TRBJ2-1,many,11,TRBV12-3/TRBV12-4
ASSFLVGGGETQY,TRBJ2-5,few,13,TRBV12-3/TRBV12-4
SASAGSYSYNEQF,TRBJ2-1,.,13,TRBV20-1
AIRGGGAEETQY,TRBJ2-5,few,12,TRBV10-3
ASSLLGVTDTQY,TRBJ2-3,many,12,TRBV5-1
ASSLEGQYFEQY,TRBJ2-7,few,12,TRBV5-6